This is a list of T cell receptor beta chains from one sample in a study of human T cells and chemical hapten exposure. TCRdb passed the RACE reads through MiXCR, listing each CDR3 protein once. The table shows roughly 160,000 distinct CDR3 sequences, with more than 14% occurring only once. The sequencing here drew on whole blood, taken in connection with sensitization to the hapten diphenylcyclopropenone (DPC). These receptors were taken from a woman under 40 with alopecia areata. Some clones in this sample may be carry-over from other donors' samples. Both conserved end residues are part of each CDR3.

v_call	j_call	cdr3_aa
TRBV6-2/TRBV6-3	TRBJ1-5	CASSQGIGNQPQHF
TRBV11-2	TRBJ2-1	CASSLVARTTYNEQFF
TRBV7-8	TRBJ2-1	CASSLGTQGINEQFF
TRBV7-8	TRBJ2-6	CASSLRDRPSGANVLTF
TRBV2	TRBJ1-5	CASNWDRASNQPQHF
TRBV5-1	TRBJ2-5	CASSLAPNLETQYF
TRBV30	TRBJ1-6	CAVWRGGIVGNSPLHF
TRBV7-8	TRBJ1-6	CASSPKLYNSPLHF
TRBV10-3	TRBJ2-7	CAIMGFDEQYF
TRBV5-6	TRBJ1-4	CASTPRGREKLFF
TRBV7-9	TRBJ2-5	CASSSLTGQETQYF
TRBV14	TRBJ2-1	CASSQDTGPAAYEQFF
TRBV11-2	TRBJ2-1	CASSSGTSKFDEQFF
TRBV6-2/TRBV6-3	TRBJ2-1	CASSGGPYNEQFF
TRBV6-2/TRBV6-3	TRBJ2-6	CASSYVGQADSGANVLTF
TRBV20-1	TRBJ2-5	CSARDSDHGHQETQYF
TRBV3-1	TRBJ2-7	CASSQGRGYEQYF
TRBV5-1	TRBJ1-1	CASSLVTGSNTEAFF
TRBV28	TRBJ1-3	CASSQGQPWDSGNTIYF
TRBV4-3	TRBJ2-6	CASSQDRTGANVLTF
TRBV28	TRBJ2-2	CASSLLGGNTGELFF
TRBV5-1	TRBJ1-1	CASSSGQGVGTEAFF
TRBV10-3	TRBJ2-1	CAISDAGAFYNEQFF
TRBV24-1	TRBJ1-2	CATSAPGHGYGYTF
TRBV7-2	TRBJ2-5	CASSQGYSGIETQYF
TRBV4-2	TRBJ2-1	CASSPPTSGGGNEQFF